The subject of this entry is one TCR beta chain. V dropped 3 bases and J dropped 2; count of bases not matched to a gene: 9. CDR1 and CDR2 (germline): KGHDR, SFDVKD. This CDR3 has 16 amino acids. The data originate from a study of blood T cell repertoires in COVID-19. Study as a whole: COVID-19 samples from acute and convalescent phases originated in the United States, Italy and Spain.

Recruitment covered 20 to 25 US areas and drew participants whose ages spanned roughly 18 to 100 years. Clinical history as reported by participants underpinned cohort assignment. Among Cohort 3 donors, those recovered had two negative PCRs, clearance, or symptom resolution. Produced via immunoSEQ multiplex PCR; TCRdb's table is partial and in-frame only. The table shows about 280,000 clones, with 85% occurring only once. Sequenced: PBMCs or T cells enriched from blood (not recorded which). The source of this sequence is a woman in her forties or fifties who had recovered from COVID-19. The chain carries TRBV24-1 and TRBJ2-7; 7 bases agree with TRBD1. In DNA form, the CDR3 reads TGTGCCACCAGTGATCGGTTCGGGACAGCCCCCTACGAGCAGTACTTC. Protein product: CATSDRFGTAPYEQYF.